Given below is one T cell receptor (beta chain) in context. What it binds is unknown. This sample was included in a study of lymphopenia after photon versus proton radiotherapy. The study, taken as a whole, reports: A bigger post-nadir fall in TCR diversity correlated inversely with survival time in deceased patients. After lymphocyte nadir, photon-treated repertoires showed oligoclonal expansion, especially CD8+ Temra. Authors raise, but do not show, better survival with proton therapy. Proton therapy kept repertoires fairly stable, unlike photons, which gained effector/memory cells.

Here immunoSEQ multiplex PCR was the method, and the copy in TCRdb shows in-frame clones only, minus some. The repertoire holds fewer than 50,000 clones, with roughly 85% as singletons. CDR1 and CDR2 (germline): KGHSH, LQKENI. This CDR3 has 13 amino acids. V lost 6 bases and J lost 12; bases outside the gene matches: 11. V usage is TRBV18 and J usage is TRBJ2-1, with 7 bases matching TRBD1. This sequence was found in a man aged 35-49 years with gastric cancer. Sequencing used peripheral blood, obtained from a patient treated with photon-based radiotherapy. The CDR3 spells CASSPSRDSGQFF. The CDR3 DNA sequence: TGTGCCAGCTCCCCTAGTAGGGACAGCGGGCAGTTCTTC.